This TCR beta chain was documented in a study of Tregs in tolerant kidney transplant recipients. Repertoires were generated with immunoSEQ multiplex PCR, while TCRdb's copy carries only in-frame clones and drops some. The sample data list over 45,000 clones. CDR1 and CDR2 (germline): SGHTA, FQGTGA. The CDR3 consists of 14 residues. Trimming removed 3 bases from V and 3 bases from J; junction bases left unmatched: 2. A word on this clone: The read halts 3 residues ahead of the CDR3 end, with the missing end drawn from the germline J gene.

This TCR was sampled from a human donor who received a combined kidney and bone marrow transplant. This sequence joins TRBV7-3 and TRBJ2-3, with 8 nucleotides matching TRBD2. The sequencing here drew on CD4+ T cells from blood, taken before the transplant. CDR3: CASSLGLETDTQYF. The sequenced part of the CDR3 DNA is TGTGCCAGCAGCTTGGGACTAGAAACAGATACG.